These 13 T cell receptor beta chains share one sample of origin, sequenced in a study of blood T cell repertoires in COVID-19. The repertoire was sequenced with immunoSEQ multiplex PCR; TCRdb's copy has only in-frame clones and lacks some. The table shows roughly 420,000 clones, with more than 75% occurring only once. Sequenced sample: PBMCs or T cells enriched from blood (not recorded which). These receptors originate from a woman aged 25 to 39 with acute COVID-19.

Concerning this clone: The same CDR3 also results from other DNA sequences found in this sample. The chain employs TRBV12-3 or TRBV12-4 and TRBJ1-3, with TRBD1 as a possible D gene (6 bases). Deletions cut 6 bases from V and 2 bases from J, with 8 bases between. The CDR3 totals 13 residues. The chain's CDR3 is CASSPGAGNTIYF. For the CDR3, the DNA is TGTGCCAGCAGCCCAGGGGCTGGAAACACCATATATTTT.

The rearrangement joins TRBV7-3 to TRBJ1-2; 9 nucleotides match TRBD1. Germline CDR1 and CDR2: SGHTA and FQGTGA. The CDR3 runs 15 residues. V lost 5 bases to trimming and J lost 8 bases; unmatched junction nucleotides: 12. CDR3 in amino acids: CASSPTGQGGEGYTF. The CDR3 bases are TGTGCCAGCAGCCCAACGGGACAGGGCGGTGAGGGCTACACCTTC.

The J gene is TRBJ2-7, the V gene TRBV11-2; 8 bases line up with TRBD1. With 3 bases clipped from V and 7 bases from J, the junction kept 8 bases outside the gene matches. The CDR3 consists of 14 residues. Germline loops: CDR1 SGHAT, CDR2 FQNNGV. The CDR3 nucleotides read TGTGCCAGCAGCTTCTCACAGGGGGTAGTTGAGCAGTACTTC. Amino acid sequence: CASSFSQGVVEQYF.

This sequence joins TRBV5-1 and TRBJ2-1; 8 nucleotides agree with TRBD1. CDR1 is SGHRS and CDR2 is YFSETQ in the germline V gene. This CDR3 spans 15 amino acids. V trimming: 5 bases; J trimming: 0 bases; junction bases outside the gene matches: 4. CDR3 loop: CASRGQGSSYNEQFF. The CDR3 bases are TGCGCCAGCAGAGGACAGGGAAGCTCCTACAATGAGCAGTTCTTC.

CDR3: CASSQGGAPGRSQPQHF. CDR3 bases: TGTGCCAGCAGCCAAGGGGGGGCACCCGGGAGGAGTCAGCCCCAGCATTTT. The chain joins TRBV3-1 (or the pseudogene TRBV3-2) to TRBJ1-5; D possibly corresponds to TRBD1 (6 bases). V was shortened by 1 base and J by 6 bases, with 19 bases between the two germline ends. Germline loops: CDR1 LGHDT, CDR2 YNNKEL (reference sequence). CDR3 size: 17 residues.

V gene TRBV9 combines with J gene TRBJ1-2; tentative D call: TRBD1 (6 bases). The CDR3 length is 16 residues. Trimming removed 0 bases from V and 0 bases from J, with 12 bases in between. Germline assignment: CDR1 SGDLS and CDR2 YYNGEE. The CDR3 sequence: CASSVAPGTTNYGYTF. For the CDR3, the DNA is TGTGCCAGCAGCGTAGCTCCCGGGACAACTAACTATGGCTACACCTTC. The full variable domain, with the rest looked up from reference TRBV9 and TRBJ1-2, is DSGVTQTPKHLITATGQRVTLRCSPRSGDLSVYWYQQSLDQGLQFLIQYYNGEERAKGNILERFSAQQFPDLHSELNLSSLELGDSALYFCASSVAPGTTNYGYTFGSGTRLTVV.

This chain joins TRBV10-2 and TRBJ2-6, with a tentative D call TRBD1 (6 bases). Germline values: CDR1 WSHSY, CDR2 SAAADI. The CDR3 runs 19 residues. The V end lost 5 bases, the J end lost 0 bases, and 20 bases lay between the germline ends. CDR3 in amino acids: CASSHTDLDSHSGANVLTF. The CDR3 DNA reads as TGCGCCAGCAGTCATACCGACCTGGACAGTCACTCTGGGGCCAACGTCCTGACTTTC.

V and J are TRBV6-5 and TRBJ2-2; 8 nucleotides line up with TRBD2. This CDR3 spans 15 amino acids. From germline, CDR1 is MNHEY and CDR2 SVGAGI. J lost 6 bases, V lost 7 bases, and 10 bases had no gene match. CDR3 amino acids: CASNREAGGSGELFF. The CDR3 coding sequence is TGTGCCAGCAATCGGGAGGCGGGGGGTTCCGGGGAGCTGTTTTTT.

The V call is TRBV9, the J call TRBJ2-5, with D perhaps matching TRBD2 (6 bases). CDR3 size: 14 residues. In germline, CDR1 is SGDLS, CDR2 YYNGEE. Trimming stripped 2 bases from V and 2 bases from J, with 10 bases between. CDR3 in DNA: TGTGCCAGCAGCGTTTTGGGGGGACAAGAGACCCAGTACTTC. Encoded protein: CASSVLGGQETQYF.

This rearrangement joins TRBV4-1 to TRBJ1-3; 9 bases are a match to TRBD1. V lost 4 bases and J lost 3; bases outside the gene matches: 13. CDR1 and CDR2 (germline): MGHRA, YSYEKL. This CDR3 spans 18 amino acids. CDR3 protein: CASSPSRDRVEYGNTIYF. CDR3 DNA: TGCGCCAGCAGCCCGTCCCGGGACAGGGTCGAATATGGAAACACCATATATTTT.

The genes are TRBV6-5 and TRBJ2-1; 7 positions match TRBD1. V gave up 0 bases and J gave up 7 bases; unmatched junction bases: 9. This CDR3 has 16 amino acids. Looked up from germline, CDR1 is MNHEY and CDR2 is SVGAGI. The DNA of the CDR3 is TGTGCCAGCAGTTACTCTACCGACAGGGCGGGTAATGAGCAGTTCTTC. It specifies CASSYSTDRAGNEQFF.

This clone was seen more than once but under ten times. The genes are TRBV6-2 or TRBV6-3 and TRBJ1-1; 7 nucleotides align to TRBD1. CDR1 MNHEY and CDR2 SVGEGT come from the germline V gene. Trimming cost V 6 bases and J 0 bases; bases outside gene matches: 7. The CDR3 loop spans 15 amino acids. The CDR3 nucleotides read TGTGCCAGCAGCCCCGGGACAGTCATGAACACTGAAGCTTTCTTT. Translating gives CASSPGTVMNTEAFF.

The chain carries TRBV12-5 and TRBJ2-5, with TRBD1 matching over 7 bases. V dropped 9 bases and J dropped 4; count of bases not matched to a gene: 23. The CDR3 totals 18 residues. CDR1 LGHNT and CDR2 FRNRAP come from the germline V gene. DNA for the CDR3: TGTGCTAGCCCCCAACACCAGGGGGTCGACCGCTGGAGAGAGACCCAGTACTTC. It codes for CASPQHQGVDRWRETQYF.